The clone carrying this T cell receptor (beta chain) was picked up many times. Each CDR3 protein is one row after TCRdb ran MiXCR on the RT-PCR reads. The repertoire holds almost 700,000 distinct CDR3 sequences, with more than 13% as singletons. The J segment lost 11 bases and the V segment lost 4 bases, leaving 10 bases of the junction unmatched. The CDR3 is made up of 13 amino acids. Germline lookup yields CDR1 SGHKS and CDR2 YYEKEE (reference sequence). The sequenced material came from memory CD4+ T cells from blood. This rearrangement joins TRBV5-5 to TRBJ2-3; TRBD1 matches at 7 bases. This clonotype was sampled from a female donor in good health, serving as a healthy control. DNA of the CDR3: TGTGCCAGCAGCCGAGACACTGGACAGGAGCAGTATTTT. Encoded protein: CASSRDTGQEQYF.